This passage covers 5 T cell receptor beta chains from one sample sequenced in a study of cytomegalovirus exposure and HLA in healthy donors. PCR amplification relied on 60 Vbeta primers (plus 13 Jbeta primers). Profiled with immunoSEQ multiplex PCR; TCRdb holds only in-frame clones, not every one. The data hold more than 85,000 clones, with around 72% observed a single time. Sequenced input: PBMCs. These receptors were collected from a male donor in good health and CMV-seropositive.

The genes are TRBV7-5 and TRBJ1-1; TRBD1 is the table's D call, not checked against the DNA. TRBV7-5 is described as a pseudogene. The CDR3 loop spans 17 amino acids. The CDR3 DNA sequence: TGTGCCAGAAGCTTGCCTACCAGGGGGTTCAGGGACACTGAAGCTTTCTTT. Residues: CARSLPTRGFRDTEAFF.

The genes are TRBV19 and TRBJ2-7; 11 bases fit TRBD1. V was pared by 1 base and J by 3 bases, with 14 bases of the junction left unmatched. The CDR3 is 19 residues long. CDR1 and CDR2 from the germline V gene are LNHDA and SQIVND (reference sequence). CDR3 amino acids: CASSIAPWTGGVRYYEQYF. In DNA form, the CDR3 reads TGTGCCAGTAGTATAGCTCCCTGGACAGGGGGCGTGCGATACTACGAGCAGTACTTC.

J is TRBJ1-6 and V is TRBV9; 10 nucleotides line up with TRBD1. Looked up from germline, CDR1 is SGDLS and CDR2 is YYNGEE. This CDR3 is built from 18 residues. The trim removed 3 bases at V and 1 base at J, leaving 7 bases unmatched. In nucleotides, the CDR3 is TGTGCCAGCAGCGCCTGGACAGGGGGGAGATCCTATAATTCACCCCTCCACTTT. Translation: CASSAWTGGRSYNSPLHF.

V usage is TRBV5-6 and J usage is TRBJ1-5; a possible D gene is TRBD1 (6 bases). This CDR3 contains 16 residues. Germline V lookup: CDR1 SGHDT, CDR2 YYEEEE. The V end lost 3 bases, the J end lost 0 bases, and 13 bases lay between the germline ends. The CDR3 DNA reads TGTGCCAGCAGCTCCTGGGGGCGAGGTAGCAATCAGCCCCAGCATTTT. It yields the protein CASSSWGRGSNQPQHF.

The chain has TRBV19 and TRBJ1-2, with D unresolved. Germline loops: CDR1 LNHDA, CDR2 SQIVND (reference sequence). This CDR3 spans 15 amino acids. Trimming stripped 5 bases from V and 0 bases from J, with 13 bases between. This chain's CDR3 is CASSVPGIPNYGYTF. In DNA, the CDR3 is TGTGCCAGTAGTGTACCGGGGATCCCTAACTATGGCTACACCTTC.